Below are 2 T cell receptor beta chains sequenced from a single sample in a study of blood T cell repertoires in COVID-19. Libraries were prepared by immunoSEQ multiplex PCR; TCRdb keeps only in-frame clonotypes and omits some of them. The repertoire holds roughly 200,000 clones, with roughly 76% as singletons. The source material was peripheral blood. All receptors come from a woman aged 45-65 years with active or convalescent COVID-19.

The chain recombines TRBV9 with TRBJ2-2, with 7 positions matching TRBD1. CDR1 is SGDLS, CDR2 YYNGEE, per germline. The CDR3 has 17 residues. J lost 3 bases, V lost 0 bases, and 8 bases had no gene match. CDR3 DNA: TGTGCCAGCAGCGTAGGCCCCCAGGGGGTCTACACCGGGGAGCTGTTTTTT. It codes for CASSVGPQGVYTGELFF.

The chain combines TRBV2 with TRBJ2-5; 11 bases are a match to TRBD1. CDR1 SNHLY and CDR2 FYNNEI come from the germline V gene. The V segment lost 6 bases and the J segment 6 bases; nucleotides outside the gene matches: 12. The CDR3 has 16 residues. The CDR3 DNA reads TGTGCCAGCAGGGAGCGCGGGACAGGGGGTTTTCAGACCCAGTACTTC. This codes for CASRERGTGGFQTQYF.